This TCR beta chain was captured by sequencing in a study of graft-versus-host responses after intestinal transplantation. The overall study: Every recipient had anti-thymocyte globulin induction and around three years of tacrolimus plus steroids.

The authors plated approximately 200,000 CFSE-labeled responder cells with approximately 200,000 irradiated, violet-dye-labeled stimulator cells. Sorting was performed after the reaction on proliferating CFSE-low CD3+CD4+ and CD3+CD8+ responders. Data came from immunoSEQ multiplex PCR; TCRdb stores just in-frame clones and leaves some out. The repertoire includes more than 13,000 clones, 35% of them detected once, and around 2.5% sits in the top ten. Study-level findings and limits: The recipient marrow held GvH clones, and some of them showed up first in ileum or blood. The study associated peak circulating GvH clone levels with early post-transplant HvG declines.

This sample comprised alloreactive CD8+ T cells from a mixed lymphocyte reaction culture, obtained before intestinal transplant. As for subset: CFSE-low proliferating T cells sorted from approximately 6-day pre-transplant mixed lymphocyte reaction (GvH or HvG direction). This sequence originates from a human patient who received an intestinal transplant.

The CDR3 here is CASSLSGQKETQYF. The DNA for the CDR3 is TGTGCCAGCAGCTTAAGTGGCCAGAAAGAGACCCAGTACTTC. The gene calls are TRBV7-9 and TRBJ2-5; no reliable D call. The V gene's germline CDR1 is SEHNR and CDR2 FQNEAQ (reference sequence). The CDR3 is 14 residues long. The V gene lost 2 bases and the J gene lost 3 bases, with 10 bases spanning the gap.